These T cell receptor beta chains were read from a single sample in a study of blood T cell repertoires in COVID-19. Clones were read by immunoSEQ multiplex PCR, and TCRdb kept only the in-frame ones, dropping some. Of around 220,000 clones in the sample, around 90% were seen once. Sequenced sample: PBMCs or T cells enriched from blood (not recorded which). These TCRs come from a woman in her twenties or thirties with acute COVID-19. Each CDR3 is given with its conserved first and last residue. A D gene is named only where the DNA matches it firmly. Rows may omit the clone size; those that give it use once, few, many or a size class.

D gene | J gene | clone size | V gene | CDR3 DNA | CDR3 protein
- | TRBJ2-3 | - | TRBV5-1 | TGCGCCAGCAGCTTGGCAGGCGGGGGCACAGATACGCAGTATTTT | CASSLAGGGTDTQYF
TRBD1 | TRBJ1-2 | - | TRBV5-1 | TGCGCCAGCAGCCCGAGGACAGGGAGGGATGGCTACACCTTC | CASSPRTGRDGYTF
- | TRBJ1-2 | - | TRBV3-1/TRBV3-2 | TGTGCCAGCAGTCAACTACCGCGCTATGGCTACACCTTC | CASSQLPRYGYTF
- | TRBJ1-2 | - | TRBV18 | TGTGCCAGCTCACCACAAGGGGTACATGGCTACACCTTC | CASSPQGVHGYTF
TRBD1 | TRBJ1-2 | - | TRBV7-9 | TGTGCCAGCAGCCGGGGACAGGTCGATGACTACACCTTC | CASSRGQVDDYTF
TRBD1 | TRBJ1-2 | once | TRBV7-2 | TGTGCCAGCAGCCCGAGACAGGGGGCAGGTGGCTACACCTTC | CASSPRQGAGGYTF
TRBD1 | TRBJ1-2 | - | TRBV30 | TGTGCCTGGAGTCCGACGACAGGGAGGAACTATGGCTACACCTTC | CAWSPTTGRNYGYTF
- | TRBJ2-6 | few | TRBV5-1 | TGCGCCAGCAGCTTGACAGGCTCTGGGGCCAACGTCCTGACTTTC | CASSLTGSGANVLTF
- | TRBJ1-5 | - | TRBV28 | TGTGCCAGCACCAATAGCAATCAGCCCCAGCATTTT | CASTNSNQPQHF
TRBD1 | TRBJ2-5 | - | TRBV5-6 | TGTGCCAGCGACAGGGGGCGTTCAAAGACCCAGTACTTC | CASDRGRSKTQYF
TRBD2 | TRBJ2-3 | - | TRBV6-2/TRBV6-3 | TGTGCCAGCAGTCTCACTAGCGGGAGAGGGACAGATACGCAGTATTTT | CASSLTSGRGTDTQYF
- | TRBJ1-3 | - | TRBV5-1 | TGCGCCAGCAGCTTAGAAACAGGAAACTCTGGAAACACCATATATTTT | CASSLETGNSGNTIYF
- | TRBJ1-6 | once | TRBV28 | TGTGCCAGCAGTTTAGAGGGAATCGGTAATTCACCCCTCCACTTT | CASSLEGIGNSPLHF
- | TRBJ1-6 | - | TRBV5-8 | TGTGCCAGCAGACCTAGGGCGGGACTTGGGGACTCACCCCTCCACTTT | CASRPRAGLGDSPLHF
- | TRBJ2-3 | - | TRBV9 | TGTGCCAGCAGCGTACAGGGTTTTAGGGCGACGCAGTATTTT | CASSVQGFRATQYF
TRBD1 | TRBJ2-2 | - | TRBV5-4 | TGTGCCAGCAGCTTGGGGGGACAGCACACCGGGGAGCTGTTTTTT | CASSLGGQHTGELFF
- | TRBJ1-3 | - | TRBV20-1 | TGCAGTGCTGGCGGAGGAAACACCATATATTTT | CSAGGGNTIYF
TRBD2 | TRBJ2-5 | - | TRBV7-2 | TGTGCCAGCAGCTTAGGGACTAGCGGGGGGGCCAAGACCCAGTACTTC | CASSLGTSGGAKTQYF
- | TRBJ2-1 | - | TRBV5-5 | TGTGCCAGCAGCACTGGTCCGGGCAATGAGCAGTTCTTC | CASSTGPGNEQFF
TRBD1 | TRBJ2-7 | - | TRBV10-2 | TGCGCCAGTGGGACAGGGGGCTACGAGCAGTACTTC | CASGTGGYEQYF
TRBD1 | TRBJ1-5 | - | TRBV19 | TGTGCCAGTAGGGACAGGGGGCTGGGTCAGCCCCAGCATTTT | CASRDRGLGQPQHF
TRBD2 | TRBJ2-2 | - | TRBV28 | TGTGCCAGCAGTTCCCCTTTGACGGGAGGGACCGGGGAGCTGTTTTTT | CASSSPLTGGTGELFF
- | TRBJ2-7 | once | TRBV27 | TGTGCCAGCAGTGTCAGCGGCGTTTACGAGCAGTACTTC | CASSVSGVYEQYF
TRBD1 | TRBJ1-2 | - | TRBV5-1 | TGCGCCAGCAGCCCGGAAGGGACAGGCGTCGACTATGGCTACACCTTC | CASSPEGTGVDYGYTF
TRBD1 | TRBJ2-1 | - | TRBV24-1 | TGTGCCACCAGTGACCCGAGACAGGGGTTTAATGAGCAGTTCTTC | CATSDPRQGFNEQFF
- | TRBJ2-7 | - | TRBV5-1 | TGCGCCAGCAGCTTGGGACTCCCCTACGAGCAGTACTTC | CASSLGLPYEQYF
- | TRBJ1-3 | - | TRBV5-6 | TGTGCCAGCAGCTGGGGGGGTGGAAACACCATATATTTT | CASSWGGGNTIYF
- | TRBJ2-3 | once | TRBV7-9 | TGTGCCAGCAGCGCCTACTCCGGGGGCACAGATACGCAGTATTTT | CASSAYSGGTDTQYF
- | TRBJ2-7 | - | TRBV9 | TGTGCCAGCAGCGTAGGTGTCGGTGAGCAGTACTTC | CASSVGVGEQYF
TRBD1 | TRBJ1-1 | - | TRBV5-4 | TGTGCCAGCAGCTCCAACCCGACAGGGGATTTCACTGAAGCTTTCTTT | CASSSNPTGDFTEAFF
- | TRBJ1-1 | - | TRBV5-1 | TGCGCCAGCAGCTGGTCAACTTTAATGAACACTGAAGCTTTCTTT | CASSWSTLMNTEAFF
- | TRBJ1-5 | - | TRBV2 | TGTGCCAGCAGGGCCCAAGGGGTCCTCAATCAGCCCCAGCATTTT | CASRAQGVLNQPQHF
- | TRBJ2-2 | - | TRBV7-9 | TGTGCCAGCAGCTTAGTAGCAGGGGAAACCGGGGAGCTGTTTTTT | CASSLVAGETGELFF
TRBD1 | TRBJ2-1 | - | TRBV18 | TGTGCCAGCTCACCATCAGGGGGCTTGGGTGAGCAGTTCTTC | CASSPSGGLGEQFF
- | TRBJ1-5 | - | TRBV5-8 | TGTGCCAGCAGCTTGGGAACAGGCTCAAATCAGCCCCAGCATTTT | CASSLGTGSNQPQHF
TRBD2 | TRBJ2-1 | - | TRBV5-4 | TGTGCCAGCAGAACCGGACTAGCGGGCTACAATGAGCAGTTCTTC | CASRTGLAGYNEQFF
- | TRBJ1-1 | - | TRBV5-6 | TGTGCCAGCAGCTTGCTGCGGGGCCGGGTTGACACTGAAGCTTTCTTT | CASSLLRGRVDTEAFF
TRBD1 | TRBJ2-7 | - | TRBV3-1/TRBV3-2 | TGTGCCAGCAGCCGGGTGGGGACAGAAAATTACGAGCAGTACTTC | CASSRVGTENYEQYF
- | TRBJ2-7 | - | TRBV5-5 | TGTGCCAGCAGCTTGGAAATACAGGGATACGAGCAGTACTTC | CASSLEIQGYEQYF
- | TRBJ2-5 | - | TRBV5-1 | TGCGCCAGCAGCTTGCGGGGGATCCCCCAAGAGACCCAGTACTTC | CASSLRGIPQETQYF
TRBD2 | TRBJ2-7 | - | TRBV7-6 | TGTGCCAGCAGCTTAGTAGCGGGAGACCCCTCCTACGAGCAGTACTTC | CASSLVAGDPSYEQYF
- | TRBJ2-1 | - | TRBV5-1 | TGCGCCAGCAGCTTGCAGGCTGAGCAGTTCTTC | CASSLQAEQFF
- | TRBJ1-5 | - | TRBV16 | TGTGCCAGCAGCCCCAATTCAGCGGGGCGCGGCCATTTT | CASSPNSAGRGHF
- | TRBJ2-3 | - | TRBV5-6 | TGTGCCAGCAGCTCCGCCCGGGGAGGTGATACGCAGTATTTT | CASSSARGGDTQYF
- | TRBJ1-1 | - | TRBV3-1/TRBV3-2 | TGTGCCAGCAGCCAAGCTAACACTGAAGCTTTCTTT | CASSQANTEAFF
- | TRBJ1-1 | - | TRBV12-3/TRBV12-4 | TGTGCCAGCAGCCCAGTGGCTGAAGCTTTCTTT | CASSPVAEAFF
- | TRBJ2-7 | - | TRBV4-1 | TGCGCCAGCAGCTTTTCAGGGGCCCCGACCTACGAGCAGTACTTC | CASSFSGAPTYEQYF
- | TRBJ1-2 | - | TRBV2 | TGTGCCAGCAGTTACAGCTATGGCTACACCTTC | CASSYSYGYTF